A single sample is the source of the 19 T cell receptor beta chains below, sequenced in a study of T cells in Graves' hyperthyroidism and ophthalmopathy. Researchers took RNA transcripts and amplified the TCR beta CDR3 regions from them. The HTBI primer set served for first-round RT-PCR of the TCR CDR3. TCRdb re-called the multiplex PCR reads through MiXCR, storing one row per CDR3 protein. The table records almost 600,000 distinct CDR3 sequences, approximately 15% of them present only once. The sequenced material came from blood. The receptors here all came from a woman under 40 with Graves' hyperthyroidism that later progressed to Graves' ophthalmopathy.

The chain has TRBV19 and TRBJ1-6; perhaps TRBD1 as D (6 bases). The CDR3 totals 14 residues. The V gene's germline CDR1 is LNHDA and CDR2 SQIVND (reference sequence). With 4 bases removed from V and 8 bases from J, the gap between germline ends came to 12 bases. CDR3 residues: CASSTGTTYSPLHF. The CDR3 nucleotides are TGTGCCAGTAGTACCGGGACAACGTATTCACCCCTCCACTTT.

The genes are TRBV27 and TRBJ2-5; D tentatively reads TRBD1 or TRBD2 (7 bases each). Germline-derived CDR1 and CDR2 are MNHEY and SMNVEV (reference sequence). V lost 7 bases and J 4 bases, leaving 16 bases between the germline ends. The CDR3 is 14 residues long. The CDR3 DNA reads as TGTGCCAGCACCCCAGGGGGGGGTTCAGAGACCCAGTACTTC. This translates into CASTPGGGSETQYF.

This clonotype was seen at least ten times. The rearrangement uses TRBV11-3 and TRBJ2-3; D remains unclear. This CDR3 spans 15 amino acids. Germline-derived CDR1 and CDR2 are SGHNT and YENEEA. Trimming stripped 5 bases from V and 7 bases from J, with 19 bases between. CDR3 sequence (DNA): TGTGCCAGCAGCAAAGGTGGTCCATCAGTAAATACGCAGTATTTT. Translated: CASSKGGPSVNTQYF.

This clonotype was observed many times. The CDR3 coding sequence is TGTGCCAGCAGCCGGGGCCAGTACGAGCAGTACTTC. Residues: CASSRGQYEQYF. The chain carries TRBV3-1 and TRBJ2-7, with TRBD1 as a possible D gene (5 bases). The CDR3 is 12 amino acids. V lost 4 bases and J lost 4, with 8 bases in between. Germline CDR1 is LGHDT and CDR2 is YNNKEL (reference sequence).

The table lists this clonotype with many counts. This clone may be a read error of a much larger clone one base away. The chain employs TRBV6-1 and TRBJ2-1; 12 positions agree with TRBD2. Germline-derived CDR1 and CDR2 are MNHNS and SASEGT. V trimming: 5 bases; J trimming: 4 bases; junction bases outside the gene matches: 6. This CDR3 region has 16 residues. The CDR3 DNA reads TGTGCCAGCAGTTTCCGACTAGCGGGAGTTTACAATGAGCAGTTCTTC. Residues: CASSFRLAGVYNEQFF.

This clonotype has a count of ten or more. This sequence joins TRBV11-2 and TRBJ2-1, with 14 bases that match TRBD2. Germline lookup yields CDR1 SGHAT and CDR2 FQNNGV. The ends lost 4 bases at V and 3 bases at J; junction bases unmatched: 8. CDR3 length: 18 amino acids. As DNA, the CDR3 is TGTGCCAGCAGCTCGGGGACTAGCGGGAGAGGGGGCTACAATGAGCAGTTCTTC. Protein product: CASSSGTSGRGGYNEQFF. The entire variable domain, with the rest obtained from reference TRBV11-2 and TRBJ2-1, is as follows: EAGVAQSPRYKIIEKRQSVAFWCNPISGHATLYWYQQILGQGPKLLIQFQNNGVVDDSQLPKDRFSAERLKGVDSTLKIQPAKLEDSAVYLCASSSGTSGRGGYNEQFFGPGTRLTVL.

The chain couples TRBV19 to TRBJ1-3; the D is unclear. V was shortened by 5 bases and J by 2 bases, with 10 bases between the two germline ends. The CDR3 consists of 14 residues. Germline CDR1 LNHDA, CDR2 SQIVND (reference sequence). The CDR3 sequence is CASSPINPGNTIYF. CDR3 DNA: TGTGCCAGTAGTCCGATCAATCCTGGAAACACCATATATTTT.

This clonotype was detected many times. The chain uses TRBV6-5 and TRBJ2-1, with D perhaps TRBD2 (6 bases). Germline-derived CDR1 and CDR2 are MNHEY and SVGAGI. Deletions cut 2 bases from V and 3 bases from J, with 20 bases between. The CDR3 has 18 residues. The CDR3 region is CASSYDPLARHLYNEQFF. The CDR3 DNA follows: TGTGCCAGCAGTTACGACCCCCTAGCGCGCCACCTCTACAATGAGCAGTTCTTC.

This clonotype came up a few times. The CDR3 ends on some other residue instead of the conserved phenylalanine or tryptophan, so this is likely a read error. The chain combines TRBV20-1 with TRBJ2-7; no firm D call. V lost 3 bases, J lost 2 bases, and 5 bases lay in between. CDR3 length: 11 amino acids. Germline V gene lookup returns CDR1 DFQATT and CDR2 SNEGSKA (reference sequence). The CDR3 region is CSASEAYEQYS. The CDR3 DNA sequence: TGCAGTGCTAGTGAAGCCTACGAGCAGTACTCC.

This clonotype was counted many times. The chain joins TRBV12-3 or TRBV12-4 to TRBJ1-4, with TRBD1 as a possible D gene (5 bases). V was pared by 2 bases and J by 8 bases, with 15 bases between. The CDR3 totals 15 residues. CDR3 nucleotides: TGTGCCAGCAGTTTATATGGGGGAGAAAGCGAAAAACTGTTTTTT. It codes for CASSLYGGESEKLFF.

Many counts were recorded for this clonotype. The CDR3 reads CSVERPYPRGPMNTEAFF. The CDR3 bases are TGCAGCGTTGAAAGGCCCTACCCACGAGGGCCAATGAACACTGAAGCTTTCTTT. This sequence joins TRBV29-1 and TRBJ1-1; no firm D call. This CDR3 comprises 18 residues. Germline assignment: CDR1 SQVTM and CDR2 ANQGSEA. V lost 2 bases to trimming and J lost 0 bases, with 22 bases between them. Together with reference TRBV29-1 and TRBJ1-1, the CDR3 gives the full variable domain: SAVISQKPSRDICQRGTSLTIQCQVDSQVTMMFWYRQQPGQSLTLIATANQGSEATYESGFVIDKFPISRPNLTFSTLTVSNMSPEDSSIYLCSVERPYPRGPMNTEAFFGQGTRLTVV.

Only a few counts were recorded for this clonotype. The germline gene is not matched at one end of the junction; a read error may be the cause. V gene TRBV7-2 combines with J gene TRBJ1-2, with D perhaps TRBD1 (6 bases). The germline V gene encodes CDR1 SGHTA and CDR2 FQGNSA. The CDR3 contains 13 residues. CDR3 DNA: TGCGCCAGCAGCCACGCCGCAGGGGATGGCTACACCTTC. This translates into CASSHAAGDGYTF.

There are a few counts of this clonotype. The chain joins TRBV5-1 to TRBJ2-3; TRBD2 aligns across 14 bases. CDR1 is SGHRS and CDR2 is YFSETQ in the germline V gene. Trimming at V came to 6 bases and at J to 5 bases, leaving 8 bases not matched to a gene. This CDR3 is 16 amino acids long. The CDR3 reads CASTLGLAGEVDTQYF. For the CDR3, the DNA is TGCGCCAGCACTTTGGGACTAGCGGGAGAGGTAGATACGCAGTATTTT.

This clonotype was seen at least ten times. The CDR3 is CASSPRTNQETQYF. The DNA for the CDR3 is TGTGCCAGCAGCCCCCGGACTAATCAAGAGACCCAGTACTTC. The chain has TRBV11-1 and TRBJ2-5, with a possible D match to TRBD2 (6 bases). This CDR3 has 14 amino acids. The V gene's germline CDR1 is SGHAT and CDR2 FQDESV (reference sequence). Trimming removed 5 bases at V and 2 bases at J, with 12 bases between.

This clonotype was observed many times. The rearrangement uses TRBV7-9 and TRBJ2-1, with D tentatively TRBD2 (5 bases). Germline-derived CDR1 and CDR2 are SEHNR and FQNEAQ (reference sequence). With 0 bases removed from V and 2 bases from J, the gap between germline ends came to 8 bases. The CDR3 is 15 residues long. CDR3 protein: CASSLAGVAYNEQFF. CDR3 coding DNA: TGTGCCAGCAGCTTAGCGGGAGTGGCCTACAATGAGCAGTTCTTC.

This clonotype was seen at least ten times. The chain employs TRBV7-9 and TRBJ2-5; D is undetermined. CDR1 and CDR2 (germline): SEHNR, FQNEAQ (reference sequence). V lost 5 bases and J 2 bases, leaving 9 bases between the germline ends. This CDR3 spans 13 amino acids. The CDR3 protein is CASSPPRQETQYF. CDR3 nucleotides: TGTGCCAGCAGCCCCCCAAGACAAGAGACCCAGTACTTC.

The chain recombines TRBV29-1 with TRBJ2-2, with D unresolved. The CDR3 has 14 residues. V was clipped by 6 bases and J by 6 bases, with 17 bases between them. Germline CDR1 SQVTM, CDR2 ANQGSEA. DNA for the CDR3: TGCAGCGTCCGAACCCTGGACGGAGCCGGGGAGCTGTTTTTT. Protein product: CSVRTLDGAGELFF.

By proportion, this clonotype is medium-sized. This chain connects TRBV2 to TRBJ2-5, with D unresolved. The germline V gene encodes CDR1 SNHLY and CDR2 FYNNEI. The germline V and J ends were trimmed by 7 bases and 5 bases, with 17 bases remaining between them. The CDR3 spans 14 residues. CDR3 protein: CASKSGLGQETQYF. CDR3 nucleotides: TGTGCCAGCAAAAGTGGCTTGGGTCAGGAGACCCAGTACTTC.

This clonotype was seen a few times. V and J are TRBV19 and TRBJ2-7, with unresolved D. Trimming removed 3 bases from V and 4 bases from J, with 13 bases in between. CDR3 length: 14 amino acids. Germline-derived CDR1 and CDR2 are LNHDA and SQIVND (reference sequence). The DNA of the CDR3 is TGTGCCAGTAGTATCGGCCTTTTCGGGTACGAGCAGTACTTC. Protein sequence: CASSIGLFGYEQYF.